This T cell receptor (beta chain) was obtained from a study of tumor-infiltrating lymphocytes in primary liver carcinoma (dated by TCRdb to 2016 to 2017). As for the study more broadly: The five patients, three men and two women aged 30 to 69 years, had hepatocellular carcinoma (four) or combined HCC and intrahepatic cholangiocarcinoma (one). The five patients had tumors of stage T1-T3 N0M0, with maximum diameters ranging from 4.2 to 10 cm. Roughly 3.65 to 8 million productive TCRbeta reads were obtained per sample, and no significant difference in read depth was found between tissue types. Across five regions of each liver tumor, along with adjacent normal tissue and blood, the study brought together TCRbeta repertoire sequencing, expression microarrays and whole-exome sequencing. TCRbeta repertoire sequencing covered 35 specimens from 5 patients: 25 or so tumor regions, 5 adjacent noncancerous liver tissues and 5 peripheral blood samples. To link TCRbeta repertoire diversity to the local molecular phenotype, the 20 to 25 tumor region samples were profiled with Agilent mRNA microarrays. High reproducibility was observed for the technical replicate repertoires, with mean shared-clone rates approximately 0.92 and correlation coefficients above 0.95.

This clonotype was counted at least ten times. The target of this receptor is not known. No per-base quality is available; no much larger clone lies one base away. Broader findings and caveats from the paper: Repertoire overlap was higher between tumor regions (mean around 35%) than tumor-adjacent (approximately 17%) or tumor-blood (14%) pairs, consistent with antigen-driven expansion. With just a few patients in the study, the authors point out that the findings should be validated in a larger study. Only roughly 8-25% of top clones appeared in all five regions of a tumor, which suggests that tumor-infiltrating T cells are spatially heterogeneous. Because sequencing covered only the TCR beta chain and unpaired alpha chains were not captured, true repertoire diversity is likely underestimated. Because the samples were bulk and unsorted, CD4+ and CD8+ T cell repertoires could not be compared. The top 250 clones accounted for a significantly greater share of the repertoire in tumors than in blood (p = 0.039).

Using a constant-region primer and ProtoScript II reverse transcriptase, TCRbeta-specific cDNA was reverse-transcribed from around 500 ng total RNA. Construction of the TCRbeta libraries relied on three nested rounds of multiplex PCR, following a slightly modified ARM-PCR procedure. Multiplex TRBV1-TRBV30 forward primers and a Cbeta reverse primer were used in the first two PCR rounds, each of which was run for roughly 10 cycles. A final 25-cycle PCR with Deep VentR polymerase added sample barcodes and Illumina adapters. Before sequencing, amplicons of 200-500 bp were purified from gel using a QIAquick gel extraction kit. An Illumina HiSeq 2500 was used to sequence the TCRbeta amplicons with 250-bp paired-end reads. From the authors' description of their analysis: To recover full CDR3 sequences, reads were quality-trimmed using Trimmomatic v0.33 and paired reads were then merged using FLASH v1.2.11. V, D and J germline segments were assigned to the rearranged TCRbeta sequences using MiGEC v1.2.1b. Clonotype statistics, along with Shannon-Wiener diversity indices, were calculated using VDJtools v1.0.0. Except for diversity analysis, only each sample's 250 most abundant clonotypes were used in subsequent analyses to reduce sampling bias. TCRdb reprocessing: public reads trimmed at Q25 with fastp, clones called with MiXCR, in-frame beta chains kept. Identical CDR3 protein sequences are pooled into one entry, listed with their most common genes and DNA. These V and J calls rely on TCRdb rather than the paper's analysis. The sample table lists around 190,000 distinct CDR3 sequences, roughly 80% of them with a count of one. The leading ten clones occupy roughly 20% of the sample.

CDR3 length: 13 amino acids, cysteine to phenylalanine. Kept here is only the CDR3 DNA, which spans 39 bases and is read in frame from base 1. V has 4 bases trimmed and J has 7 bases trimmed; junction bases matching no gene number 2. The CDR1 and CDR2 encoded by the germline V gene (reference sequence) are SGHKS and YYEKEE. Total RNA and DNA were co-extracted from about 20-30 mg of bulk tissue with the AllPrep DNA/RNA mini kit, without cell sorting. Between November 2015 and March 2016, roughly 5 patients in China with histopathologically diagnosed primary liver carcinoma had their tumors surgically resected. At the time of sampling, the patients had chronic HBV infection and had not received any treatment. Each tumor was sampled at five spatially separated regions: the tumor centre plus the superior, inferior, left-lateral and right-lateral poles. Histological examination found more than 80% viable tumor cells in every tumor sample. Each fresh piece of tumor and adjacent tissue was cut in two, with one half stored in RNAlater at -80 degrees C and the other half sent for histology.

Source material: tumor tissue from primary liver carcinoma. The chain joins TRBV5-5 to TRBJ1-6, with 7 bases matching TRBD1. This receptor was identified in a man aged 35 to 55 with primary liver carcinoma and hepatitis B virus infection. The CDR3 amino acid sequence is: CASSLRGNSPLHF. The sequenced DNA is TGTGCCAGCAGCCTCAGGGGGAATTCACCCCTCCACTTT.